A single TCR beta chain is shown here with its context. No antigen is known for it. The data originate from a study of blood T cells in healthy people across ages. Study-wide background: Template switching caught about one barcoded beta molecule for each two T cells.

Whole-study findings and limits: As naive T cell percentage varied, TCR beta diversity correlated strongly with it.

V lost 7 bases and J 2 bases, leaving 19 bases between the germline ends. CDR3 length: 16 amino acids. The germline gives CDR1 SGHTA, CDR2 FQGNSA. Primers used in a second PCR of roughly 7 to 12 cycles were a sample-barcoded 5' primer and a J-beta primer mix. In TCRdb, the 5' RACE reads were re-called with MiXCR into one record per CDR3 protein. The profile shows around 800,000 distinct CDR3 sequences, more than 40% of them singletons. The rearrangement uses TRBV7-2 and TRBJ2-3, with D possibly matching TRBD1 (6 bases). The sequencing sample was made of blood. This clonotype was obtained from a man aged 55 to 70 in good health. The CDR3: CASNLNRASPTDTQYF. Here the CDR3 DNA reads TGTGCCAGCAACCTAAACAGGGCTTCTCCCACAGATACGCAGTATTTT.